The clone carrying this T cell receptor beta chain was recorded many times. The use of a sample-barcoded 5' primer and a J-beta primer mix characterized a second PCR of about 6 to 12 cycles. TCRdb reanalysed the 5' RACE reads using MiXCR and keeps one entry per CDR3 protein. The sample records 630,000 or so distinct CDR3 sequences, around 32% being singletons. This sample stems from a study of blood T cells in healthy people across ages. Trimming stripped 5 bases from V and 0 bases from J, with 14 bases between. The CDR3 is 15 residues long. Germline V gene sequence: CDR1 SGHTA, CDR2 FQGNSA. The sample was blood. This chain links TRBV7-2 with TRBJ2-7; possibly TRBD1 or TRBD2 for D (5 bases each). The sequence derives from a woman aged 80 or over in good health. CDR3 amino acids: CASSPAGTHSYEQYF. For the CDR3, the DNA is TGTGCCAGCAGCCCAGCCGGGACCCACTCCTACGAGCAGTACTTC.